The present T cell receptor beta chain was sequenced within a study of cytomegalovirus exposure and HLA in healthy donors. Study background: The approximately 690 first-cohort repertoires and the 100 to 150 validation repertoires shared the same platform, a later analysis reported. Study-wide results and limits: Listed as cytomegalovirus-associated were 170 or so TCR beta chains.

Clones were read by immunoSEQ multiplex PCR, and TCRdb kept only the in-frame ones, dropping some. This sample yields around 150,000 clones, of which around 88% are seen a single time; approximately 2.2% belongs to the top ten. Donors came from a validation cohort of over a hundred subjects, distinct from the first 666-subject cohort. Concerning this clone itself: What it recognizes is unknown.

There are 16 residues in the CDR3. Germline assignment: CDR1 MNHEY and CDR2 SMNVEV (reference sequence). Trimming pared 0 bases from V and 4 bases from J, leaving 15 bases between. What was sequenced was PBMCs. The clonotype comes from a woman between 18 and 30 years old in good health and CMV-seronegative. The chain joins TRBV27 to TRBJ1-1; D may be TRBD1 (6 bases). The CDR3 is CASSLSMAQGGTEAFF. The CDR3 DNA follows: TGTGCCAGCAGTTTATCGATGGCCCAAGGGGGCACTGAAGCTTTCTTT.